One and the same sample provided the 26 T cell receptor beta chains below, sequenced in a study of T cells after yellow fever vaccination. TCRdb processed the 5' RACE reads anew with MiXCR; each CDR3 protein has one entry. The table includes around 350,000 distinct CDR3 sequences, under 14% detected once. The sample in question was PBMCs, obtained on the day of the first yellow fever vaccination. Receptors originate from a man in his late teens or twenties who received the YFV17D yellow fever vaccine.

This clonotype was counted ten times or more. V gene TRBV6-1 combines with J gene TRBJ2-3, with unresolved D. Germline CDR1 MNHNS, CDR2 SASEGT. Trimming stripped 4 bases from V and 3 bases from J, with 17 bases between. The CDR3 loop spans 16 amino acids. This chain's CDR3 is CASSGNPGRETDTQYF. The CDR3 nucleotides are TGTGCCAGCAGTGGAAATCCGGGCCGTGAGACAGATACGCAGTATTTT.

This clonotype was counted ten times or more. This chain connects TRBV20-1 to TRBJ1-5; a weak D match, TRBD1 (6 bases). With 3 bases removed from V and 5 bases from J, the gap between germline ends came to 11 bases. The germline CDR1 and CDR2 sequences are DFQATT and SNEGSKA (reference sequence). The CDR3 covers 13 residues. CDR3 region: CSARKGGYQPQHF. The CDR3 DNA follows: TGCAGTGCTAGGAAAGGGGGTTATCAGCCCCAGCATTTT.

The table lists this clonotype with a few counts. The V gene is TRBV7-9, the J gene TRBJ2-7; 7 bases match TRBD1. The ends lost 7 bases at V and 2 bases at J; junction bases unmatched: 2. The germline V gene encodes CDR1 SEHNR and CDR2 FQNEAQ (reference sequence). The CDR3 has 12 residues. Written as DNA, the CDR3 is TGTGCCAGCACCGGACAGGCCTACGAGCAGTACTTC. Translated, it gives CASTGQAYEQYF.

This clonotype was seen at least ten times. This chain joins TRBV4-1 and TRBJ1-4; the D gene is possibly TRBD1 (5 bases). V gave up 0 bases and J gave up 4 bases, with 9 bases separating them. Germline loops: CDR1 MGHRA, CDR2 YSYEKL. The CDR3 loop spans 15 amino acids. The CDR3 sequence: CASSQEGGFNEKLFF. The CDR3 coding sequence is TGCGCCAGCAGCCAAGAGGGGGGATTTAATGAAAAACTGTTTTTT.

V gene TRBV24-1 combines with J gene TRBJ2-3; TRBD1 matches 8 bases. Germline loops: CDR1 KGHDR, CDR2 SFDVKD. Trimming removed 9 bases from V and 7 bases from J; junction bases left unmatched: 11. The CDR3 is 14 residues long. CDR3 in amino acids: CATGGQGAGNTQYF. Here the CDR3 DNA reads TGTGCCACCGGAGGACAGGGTGCTGGAAATACGCAGTATTTT.

There are many counts of this clonotype. V gene TRBV29-1 combines with J gene TRBJ2-3, with D unresolved. Looked up from germline, CDR1 is SQVTM and CDR2 is ANQGSEA. Trimming shortened V by 3 bases and J by 15 bases, and 13 bases separated the two germline ends. The CDR3 covers 10 residues. The CDR3: CSVEFPTTYF. The DNA of the CDR3 is TGCAGCGTTGAGTTCCCGACCACTTATTTT.

V usage is TRBV2 and J usage is TRBJ1-6; D is perhaps TRBD1 (5 bases). The CDR3 consists of 13 residues. Germline CDR1 reads SNHLY; CDR2 reads FYNNEI. V was cut by 7 bases and J by 9 bases, with 13 bases left in between. CDR3 region: CASTGLAASPLHF. Written as DNA, the CDR3 is TGTGCCAGCACAGGGCTGGCCGCTTCACCCCTCCACTTT. The variable domain in full, completed from reference TRBV2 and TRBJ1-6, reads EPEVTQTPSHQVTQMGQEVILRCVPISNHLYFYWYRQILGQKVEFLVSFYNNEISEKSEIFDDQFSVERPDGSNFTLKIRSTKLEDSAMYFCASTGLAASPLHFGNGTRLTVT.

The genes are TRBV20-1 and TRBJ1-1; D may be TRBD1 (6 bases). CDR3 length equals 12 residues. The V end lost 6 bases, the J end lost 6 bases, and 14 bases lay between the germline ends. In germline, CDR1 is DFQATT, CDR2 SNEGSKA (reference sequence). The CDR3 region has the DNA TGCAGTGCCATGGGGGGCCGGCCTGAAGCTTTCTTT. Protein sequence: CSAMGGRPEAFF.

This clonotype has ten or more counts. The V call is TRBV5-4, the J call TRBJ2-1, with TRBD2 as a possible D gene (5 bases). V dropped 4 bases and J dropped 4 bases, with 9 bases sitting between them. CDR1 SGHNT and CDR2 YYREEE come from the germline V gene (reference sequence). This CDR3 comprises 13 residues. CDR3 in amino acids: CASSLGEYNEQFF. The CDR3 bases are TGTGCCAGCAGCCTGGGAGAATACAATGAGCAGTTCTTC.

Only a few counts were recorded for this clonotype. The genes are TRBV6-5 and TRBJ2-3, with D uncertain. Germline lookup yields CDR1 MNHEY and CDR2 SVGAGI. V lost 0 bases and J 1 base, leaving 14 bases between the germline ends. The CDR3 runs 17 residues. CDR3: CASSYSNYAARTDTQYF. The CDR3 bases are TGTGCCAGCAGTTACTCGAATTACGCGGCCCGCACAGATACGCAGTATTTT.

This clonotype was seen a few times. The chain recombines TRBV20-1 with TRBJ1-4; D gene unclear. V lost 5 bases and J 7 bases, leaving 14 bases between the germline ends. CDR1 is DFQATT, CDR2 SNEGSKA, per germline (reference sequence). The CDR3 totals 13 residues. In DNA, the CDR3 is TGCAGTGCTCCGGACGGTAGGAGTGAAAAACTGTTTTTT. The encoded protein is CSAPDGRSEKLFF.

The CDR3 sequence is CASTLGQNTGELFF. The CDR3, as DNA: TGTGCCAGCACCCTGGGACAGAACACCGGGGAGCTGTTTTTT. The chain is built from TRBV9 and TRBJ2-2, with D tentatively TRBD1 (6 bases). Trimming left V 6 bases short and J 1 base short, with 10 bases between. The germline V gene has CDR1 SGDLS and CDR2 YYNGEE. This CDR3 region has 14 residues.

This clonotype has just a few counts. This rearrangement joins TRBV7-9 to TRBJ2-5; the match to TRBD2 covers 7 bases. Unmatched junction bases numbered 6, after V lost 0 bases and J lost 5 bases. The germline V gene has CDR1 SEHNR and CDR2 FQNEAQ (reference sequence). The CDR3 has 15 residues. CDR3 in amino acids: CASSLALGGSETQYF. CDR3 sequence (DNA): TGTGCCAGCAGCTTAGCGCTCGGGGGGAGCGAGACCCAGTACTTC.

This clonotype was detected a few times. CDR3 nucleotide sequence: TGTGCCAGCAGGCCCAGCGGAACAGGAGGAGAGACCCAGTACTTC. Its translation: CASRPSGTGGETQYF. The chain employs TRBV4-2 and TRBJ2-5; possibly TRBD1 or TRBD2 for D (5 bases each). CDR1 and CDR2 from the germline V gene are LGHNA and YNFKEQ. This CDR3 has 15 amino acids. Trimming took off 6 bases at V and 4 bases at J, with 18 bases between the two ends.

The chain recombines TRBV5-1 with TRBJ2-7; the match to TRBD1 covers 10 bases. J gave up 5 bases and V 4 bases, and 6 bases lay outside the gene matches. This CDR3 has 14 amino acids. Germline CDR1 reads SGHRS; CDR2 reads YFSETQ. The chain's CDR3 is CASSRGQGKDEQYF. CDR3 nucleotides: TGCGCCAGCAGCCGGGGACAGGGGAAAGACGAGCAGTACTTC.

This clonotype was seen a handful of times. The chain has TRBV6-5 and TRBJ2-7; D tentatively fits TRBD1 or TRBD2 (5 bases each). Trimming cost V 4 bases and J 0 bases, with 7 bases left between them. This CDR3 comprises 13 residues. Germline-derived CDR1 and CDR2 are MNHEY and SVGAGI. CDR3 in DNA: TGTGCCAGCAGTTGGGACGGCTCCTACGAGCAGTACTTC. As protein: CASSWDGSYEQYF.

On this clonotype: The junction and the germline gene differ at one end; a read error may be behind it. The chain couples TRBV7-4 to TRBJ2-3; no firm D call. The CDR3 is 14 residues long. Germline loops: CDR1 SGHVT, CDR2 SQSDAQ. CDR3 loop: CANSIWLPTDTQYF. The CDR3 DNA sequence: TGTGCCAACAGCATATGGCTCCCGACAGATACGCAGTATTTT.

This clonotype was seen more than once but under ten times. A read error is possible here, since a much larger clone lies one base away. CDR3 DNA sequence: TGTGCCAGCAGCTTAGAAGGGGATACGCAGTATTTT. Amino acids: CASSLEGDTQYF. V and J are TRBV11-2 and TRBJ2-3; D not certain. This CDR3 has 12 residues. V lost 0 bases and J lost 6, with 4 bases in between. Germline CDR1 and CDR2: SGHAT and FQNNGV. Drawing the rest from reference TRBV11-2 and TRBJ2-3, the complete variable domain is EAGVAQSPRYKIIEKRQSVAFWCNPISGHATLYWYQQILGQGPKLLIQFQNNGVVDDSQLPKDRFSAERLKGVDSTLKIQPAKLEDSAVYLCASSLEGDTQYFGPGTRLTVL.

The chain employs TRBV21-1 and TRBJ1-1; the table's D call of TRBD1 was not tested on the DNA. TRBV21-1 constitutes a pseudogene. This CDR3 comprises 12 residues. The CDR3 loop is CASGGRGTEAFF. CDR3 bases: TGTGCCAGCGGGGGACGGGGCACTGAAGCTTTCTTT.

The chain employs TRBV6-2 or TRBV6-3 and TRBJ2-3; no clear D gene. Looked up from germline, CDR1 is MNHEY and CDR2 is SVGEGT. V lost 6 bases, J lost 10 bases, and 11 bases lay in between. The CDR3 sequence is 11 residues long. CDR3 nucleotides: TGTGCCAGCAGCTCGAGCTTCGCGCAGTATTTT. This codes for CASSSSFAQYF.

V and J are TRBV6-5 and TRBJ1-5, with D tentatively TRBD1 (5 bases). The CDR3 consists of 13 residues. Looked up from germline, CDR1 is MNHEY and CDR2 is SVGAGI. Trimming removed 4 bases from V and 6 bases from J, with 10 bases in between. The CDR3 loop is CASSSGSGQPQHF. In DNA, the CDR3 is TGTGCCAGCAGTTCAGGGTCGGGTCAGCCCCAGCATTTT.

This clonotype has a handful of counts. The chain carries TRBV4-3 and TRBJ2-1; D is perhaps TRBD1 or TRBD2 (5 bases each). This CDR3 has 18 residues. Per germline, CDR1 LGHNA and CDR2 YSLEER. V lost 0 bases to trimming and J lost 1 base, with 16 bases between them. This CDR3 is CASSQDVGTFGSYNEQFF. CDR3 nucleotide sequence: TGCGCCAGCAGCCAAGACGTTGGGACCTTTGGGTCCTACAATGAGCAGTTCTTC.

Ten or more counts support this clonotype. The genes are TRBV7-9 and TRBJ2-3; unclear D gene. CDR3 size: 10 residues. Trimming removed 9 bases from V and 5 bases from J, with 6 bases in between. Germline CDR1 reads SEHNR; CDR2 reads FQNEAQ (reference sequence). The CDR3 sequence is CASELDTQYF. The CDR3 DNA sequence: TGTGCCAGTGAATTAGATACGCAGTATTTT.

The chain links TRBV28 to TRBJ2-7; 12 bases are shared with TRBD2. This CDR3 has 15 amino acids. The germline CDR1 and CDR2 sequences are MDHEN and SYDVKM. V lost 4 bases to trimming and J lost 4 bases; unmatched junction nucleotides: 5. The CDR3 spells CASSSPGLAGYEQYV. The CDR3 bases are TGTGCCAGCAGTTCCCCGGGACTAGCGGGTTACGAGCAGTACGTC.

The gene calls are TRBV11-2 and TRBJ2-1; tentative D call: TRBD2 (6 bases). The CDR3 is 16 residues long. CDR1 SGHAT and CDR2 FQNNGV come from the germline V gene. Trimming cost V 8 bases and J 2 bases, with 19 bases left between them. This chain's CDR3 is CASFSGFGSAYNEQFF. As DNA, the CDR3 is TGTGCCAGCTTCAGCGGGTTTGGGTCGGCCTACAATGAGCAGTTCTTC.

This clonotype was picked up many times. This chain connects TRBV11-2 to TRBJ2-1; D is uncertain. Trimming removed 1 base from V and 6 bases from J, with 10 bases in between. The CDR3 length is 14 residues. Germline V gives CDR1 SGHAT, CDR2 FQNNGV. The CDR3 loop reads CASSLVRASNEQFF. In nucleotides, the CDR3 is TGTGCCAGCAGCTTAGTCAGAGCCTCCAATGAGCAGTTCTTC. Supplemented by reference TRBV11-2 and TRBJ2-1, the full variable domain reads EAGVAQSPRYKIIEKRQSVAFWCNPISGHATLYWYQQILGQGPKLLIQFQNNGVVDDSQLPKDRFSAERLKGVDSTLKIQPAKLEDSAVYLCASSLVRASNEQFFGPGTRLTVL.